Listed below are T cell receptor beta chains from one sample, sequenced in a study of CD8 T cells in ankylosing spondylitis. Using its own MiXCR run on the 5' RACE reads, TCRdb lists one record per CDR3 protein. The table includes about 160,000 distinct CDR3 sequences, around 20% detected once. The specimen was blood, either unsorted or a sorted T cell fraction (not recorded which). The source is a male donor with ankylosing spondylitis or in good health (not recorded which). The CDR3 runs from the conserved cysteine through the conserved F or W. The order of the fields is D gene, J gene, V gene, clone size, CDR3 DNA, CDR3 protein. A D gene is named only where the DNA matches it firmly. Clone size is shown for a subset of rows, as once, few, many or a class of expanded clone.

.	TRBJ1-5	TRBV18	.	TGTGCCAGCTCACCTCAGGAGAATCAGCCCCAGCATTTT	CASSPQENQPQHF
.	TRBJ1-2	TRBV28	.	TGTGCCAGCAGTTTCATCCGGGGGGCAGACTATGGCTACACCTTC	CASSFIRGADYGYTF
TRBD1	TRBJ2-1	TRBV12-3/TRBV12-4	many	TGTGCCAGCAGTTTAAGGCAGGACAGGGAGCAGTTCTTC	CASSLRQDREQFF
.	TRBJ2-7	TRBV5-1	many	TGCGCCAGCAGCTTCAATTACGAGCAGTACTTC	CASSFNYEQYF
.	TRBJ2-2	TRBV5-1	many	TGCGCCAGCAGCTTGGCAGCTGGACAGCCAAACACCGGGGAGCTGTTTTTT	CASSLAAGQPNTGELFF
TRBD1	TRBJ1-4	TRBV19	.	TGTACCACAGACAGGGGTGAAAAACTGTTTTTT	CTTDRGEKLFF
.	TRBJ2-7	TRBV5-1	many	TGCGCCAGCAGCATCGGGACTGTTACCTACGAGCAGTACTTC	CASSIGTVTYEQYF
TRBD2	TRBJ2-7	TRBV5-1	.	TGCGCCAGCGGCATGGGGGACTACTCCTACGAGCAGTACTTC	CASGMGDYSYEQYF
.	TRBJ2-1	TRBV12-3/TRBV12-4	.	TGTGCCAGCAGAGGACAGACGGAGAGCAATGAGCAGTTCTTC	CASRGQTESNEQFF
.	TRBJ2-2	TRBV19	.	TGTGCCAGTGGGCTTTTCGACACCGGGGAGCTGTTTTTT	CASGLFDTGELFF
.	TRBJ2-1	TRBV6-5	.	TGTGCCAGCAGTTACGCGGGGTCCTACAATGAGCAGTTCTTC	CASSYAGSYNEQFF
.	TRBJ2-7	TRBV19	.	TGTGCCAGTAGTATAGGTTCGAGGGGCGCGGCCTACGAGCAGTACTTC	CASSIGSRGAAYEQYF
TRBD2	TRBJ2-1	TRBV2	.	TGTGCCAGCTCGACTAGCGGGCACAATGAGCAGTTCTTC	CASSTSGHNEQFF
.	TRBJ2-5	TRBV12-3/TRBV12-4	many	TGTGCCAGCAGTTTCGGAGGAGGACAAGAGACCCAGTACTTC	CASSFGGGQETQYF